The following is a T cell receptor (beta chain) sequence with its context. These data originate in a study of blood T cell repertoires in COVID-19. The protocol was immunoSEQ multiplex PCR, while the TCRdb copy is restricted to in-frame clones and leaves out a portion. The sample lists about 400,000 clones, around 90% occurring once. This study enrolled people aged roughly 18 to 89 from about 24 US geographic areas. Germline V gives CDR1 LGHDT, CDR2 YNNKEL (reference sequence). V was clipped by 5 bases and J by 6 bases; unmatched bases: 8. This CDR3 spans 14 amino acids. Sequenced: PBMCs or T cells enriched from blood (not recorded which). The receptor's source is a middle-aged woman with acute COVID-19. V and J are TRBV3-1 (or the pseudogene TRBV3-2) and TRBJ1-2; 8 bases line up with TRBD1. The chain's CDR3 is CASSFRTGWNGYTF. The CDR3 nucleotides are TGTGCCAGCAGCTTCAGGACAGGGTGGAATGGCTACACCTTC.